The clone carrying this T cell receptor beta chain has more than one count but fewer than ten. Its antigen is undetermined. The assay used was immunoSEQ (version v3.0), run at survey level. The assay was immunoSEQ multiplex PCR, and TCRdb's table has in-frame clones only and misses some. Among roughly 20,000 clones listed, more than 75% were seen once. All participants with HIV were treated in the United States. This sample was taken from a study of long-term antiretroviral therapy in people with HIV. The V gene's germline CDR1 is SGDLS and CDR2 YYNGEE. The CDR3 runs to 13 residues. Trimming stripped 1 base from V and 3 bases from J, with 7 bases between. The study's findings and limits: CDR3 length ranges were narrower in HIV repertoires than in controls. The data indicate that diversity increased after ART but remained below transplant donor controls.

The chain joins TRBV9 to TRBJ1-1; D is ambiguous. Sequencing used unsorted PBMCs, obtained 0.5 years after starting antiretroviral therapy. This TCR came from a man aged 35 to 55 with HIV. For the CDR3, the DNA is TGTGCCAGCAGCGTAAGTCACTACACTGAAGCTTTCTTT. This translates into CASSVSHYTEAFF.